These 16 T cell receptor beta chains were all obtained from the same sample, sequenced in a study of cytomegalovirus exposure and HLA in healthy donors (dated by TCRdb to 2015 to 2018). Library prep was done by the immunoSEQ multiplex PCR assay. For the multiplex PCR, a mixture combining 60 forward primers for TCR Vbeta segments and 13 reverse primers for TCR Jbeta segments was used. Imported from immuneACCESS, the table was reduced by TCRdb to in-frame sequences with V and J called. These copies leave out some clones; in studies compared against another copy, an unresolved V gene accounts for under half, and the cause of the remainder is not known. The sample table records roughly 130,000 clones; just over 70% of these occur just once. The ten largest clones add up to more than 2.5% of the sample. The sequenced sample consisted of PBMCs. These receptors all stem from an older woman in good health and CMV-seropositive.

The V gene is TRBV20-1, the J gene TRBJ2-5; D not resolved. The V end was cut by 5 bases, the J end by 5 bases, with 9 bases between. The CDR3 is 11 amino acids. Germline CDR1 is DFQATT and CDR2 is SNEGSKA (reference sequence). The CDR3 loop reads CSALRGETQYF. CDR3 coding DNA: TGCAGTGCTCTCCGCGGCGAGACCCAGTACTTC.

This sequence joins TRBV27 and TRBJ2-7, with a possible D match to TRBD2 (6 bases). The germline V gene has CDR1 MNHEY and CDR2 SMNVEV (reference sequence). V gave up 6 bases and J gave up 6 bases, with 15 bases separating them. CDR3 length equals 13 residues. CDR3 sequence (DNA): TGTGCCAGCAGACTTCGGGGCGGGGTCGAGCAGTACTTC. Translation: CASRLRGGVEQYF.

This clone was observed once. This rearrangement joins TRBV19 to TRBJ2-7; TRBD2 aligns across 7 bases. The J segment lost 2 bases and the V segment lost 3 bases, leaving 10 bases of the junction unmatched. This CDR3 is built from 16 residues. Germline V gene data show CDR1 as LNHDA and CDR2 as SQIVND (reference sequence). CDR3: CASSISWRGTTYEQYF. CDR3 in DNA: TGTGCCAGTAGTATTTCTTGGCGGGGGACCACCTACGAGCAGTACTTC. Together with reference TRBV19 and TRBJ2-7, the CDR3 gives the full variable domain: DGGITQSPKYLFRKEGQNVTLSCEQNLNHDAMYWYRQDPGQGLRLIYYSQIVNDFQKGDIAEGYSVSREKKESFPLTVTSAQKNPTAFYLCASSISWRGTTYEQYFGPGTRLTVT.

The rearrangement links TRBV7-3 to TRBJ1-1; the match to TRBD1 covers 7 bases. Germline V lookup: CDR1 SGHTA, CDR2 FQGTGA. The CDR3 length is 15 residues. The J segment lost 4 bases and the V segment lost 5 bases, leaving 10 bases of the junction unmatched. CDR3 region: CASSLNGDSFTEAFF. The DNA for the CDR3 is TGTGCCAGCAGCCTTAATGGGGACAGTTTCACTGAAGCTTTCTTT.

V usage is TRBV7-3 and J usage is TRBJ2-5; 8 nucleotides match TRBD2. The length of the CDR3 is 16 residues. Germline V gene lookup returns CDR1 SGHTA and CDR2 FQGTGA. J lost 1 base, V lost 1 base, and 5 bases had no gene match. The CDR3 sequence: CASSLNGRGVQETQYF. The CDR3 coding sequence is TGTGCCAGCAGCTTAAACGGGCGGGGGGTCCAAGAGACCCAGTACTTC. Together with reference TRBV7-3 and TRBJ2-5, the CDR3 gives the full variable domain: GAGVSQTPSNKVTEKGKYVELRCDPISGHTALYWYRQSLGQGPEFLIYFQGTGAADDSGLPNDRFFAVRPEGSVSTLKIQRTERGDSAVYLCASSLNGRGVQETQYFGPGTRLLVL.

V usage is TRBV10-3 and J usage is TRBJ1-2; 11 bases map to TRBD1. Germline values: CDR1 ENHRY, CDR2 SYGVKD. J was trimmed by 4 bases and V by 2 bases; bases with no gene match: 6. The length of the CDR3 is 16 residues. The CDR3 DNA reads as TGTGCCATCAGTGAGGCGACAGGGACAGGGGGCTATGGCTACACCTTC. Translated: CAISEATGTGGYGYTF.

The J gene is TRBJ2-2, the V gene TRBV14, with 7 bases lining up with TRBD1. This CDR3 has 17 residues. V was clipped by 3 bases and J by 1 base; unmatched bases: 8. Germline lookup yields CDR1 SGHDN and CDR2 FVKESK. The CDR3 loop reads CASSQPPTGRNTGELFF. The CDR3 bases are TGTGCCAGCAGCCAGCCACCGACAGGGAGGAACACCGGGGAGCTGTTTTTT.

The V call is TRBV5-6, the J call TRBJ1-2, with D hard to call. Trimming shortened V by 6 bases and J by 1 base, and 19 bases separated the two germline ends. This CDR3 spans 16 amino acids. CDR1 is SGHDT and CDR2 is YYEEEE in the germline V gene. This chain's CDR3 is CASIPLGVGLNYGYTF. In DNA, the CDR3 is TGTGCCAGCATCCCCCTCGGAGTTGGTCTTAACTATGGCTACACCTTC. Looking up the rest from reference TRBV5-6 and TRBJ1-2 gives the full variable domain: DAGVTQSPTHLIKTRGQQVTLRCSPKSGHDTVSWYQQALGQGPQFIFQYYEEEERQRGNFPDRFSGHQFPNYSSELNVNALLLGDSALYLCASIPLGVGLNYGYTFGSGTRLTVV.

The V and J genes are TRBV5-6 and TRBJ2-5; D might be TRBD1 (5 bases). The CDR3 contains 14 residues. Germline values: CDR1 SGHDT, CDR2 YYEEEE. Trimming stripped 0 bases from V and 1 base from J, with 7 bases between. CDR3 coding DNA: TGTGCCAGCAGCTTGGGACAGCTCCAAGAGACCCAGTACTTC. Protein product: CASSLGQLQETQYF.

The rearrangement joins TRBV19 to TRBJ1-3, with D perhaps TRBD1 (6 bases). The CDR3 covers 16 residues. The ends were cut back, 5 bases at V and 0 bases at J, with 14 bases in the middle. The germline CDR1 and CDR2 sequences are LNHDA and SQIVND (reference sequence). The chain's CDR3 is CASSPARGPSGNTIYF. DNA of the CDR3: TGTGCCAGTAGTCCCGCCAGGGGACCCTCTGGAAACACCATATATTTT.

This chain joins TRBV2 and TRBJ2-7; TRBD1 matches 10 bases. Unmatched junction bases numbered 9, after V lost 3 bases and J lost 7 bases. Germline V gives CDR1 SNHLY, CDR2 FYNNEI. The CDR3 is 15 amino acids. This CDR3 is CASSDGKTGGSEQYF. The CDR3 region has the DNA TGTGCCAGCAGTGACGGGAAGACAGGGGGCAGTGAGCAGTACTTC.

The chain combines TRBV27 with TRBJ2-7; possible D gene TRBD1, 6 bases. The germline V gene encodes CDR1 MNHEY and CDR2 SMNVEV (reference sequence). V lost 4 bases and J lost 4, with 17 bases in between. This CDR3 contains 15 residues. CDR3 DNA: TGTGCCAGCAGTTATTCGTCAGGGGATAGGTACGAGCAGTACTTC. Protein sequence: CASSYSSGDRYEQYF.

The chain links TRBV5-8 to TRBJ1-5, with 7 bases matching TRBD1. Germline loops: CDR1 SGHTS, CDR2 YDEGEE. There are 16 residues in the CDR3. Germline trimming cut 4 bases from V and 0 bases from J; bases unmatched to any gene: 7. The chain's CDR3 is CASSPYRDSSNQPQHF. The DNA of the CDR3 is TGTGCCAGCAGCCCTTACCGGGACAGTAGCAATCAGCCCCAGCATTTT.

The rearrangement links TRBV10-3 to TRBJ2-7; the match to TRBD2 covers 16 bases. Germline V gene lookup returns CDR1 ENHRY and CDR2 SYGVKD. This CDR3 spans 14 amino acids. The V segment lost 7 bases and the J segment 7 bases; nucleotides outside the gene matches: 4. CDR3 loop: CAITGTSGGGEQYF. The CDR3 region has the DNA TGTGCCATCACCGGGACTAGCGGGGGGGGTGAGCAGTACTTC.

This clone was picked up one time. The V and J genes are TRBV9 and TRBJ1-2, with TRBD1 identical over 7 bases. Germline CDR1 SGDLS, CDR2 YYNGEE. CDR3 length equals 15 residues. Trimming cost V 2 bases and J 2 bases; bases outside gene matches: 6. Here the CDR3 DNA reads TGTGCCAGCAGCGTTGGGGACAGTATCAACTATGGCTACACCTTC. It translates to CASSVGDSINYGYTF.

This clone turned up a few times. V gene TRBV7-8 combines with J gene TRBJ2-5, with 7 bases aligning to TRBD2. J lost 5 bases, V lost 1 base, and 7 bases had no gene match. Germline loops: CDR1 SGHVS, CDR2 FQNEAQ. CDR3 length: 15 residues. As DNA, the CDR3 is TGTGCCAGCAGCTTAGACTCGGGGGGTAGGGAGACCCAGTACTTC. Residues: CASSLDSGGRETQYF.